This T cell receptor (beta chain) was sequenced during a study of blood T cell repertoires in COVID-19 (dated by TCRdb to between 2020 and 2021). Describing the broader study: Samples from collaborators originated in the United States, Italy and Spain and spanned both the acute and convalescent phases of COVID-19. Where available, HLA class I and class II types were taken from metadata supplied by the sample provider and were not determined by assay-based typing. The material from the prospective study consisted of cDNA or gDNA derived from T cells, B-cell-depleted T cells, or PBMCs. Samples were obtained from the ongoing ImmuneRACE study (first 160 participants) and from about 1,300 subjects provided by 6 global collaborators. Deeply sampled blood TCRbeta repertoires from subjects exposed to, actively infected with, or recovered from COVID-19 were included in the dataset. Nearly every sample came with metadata listing a de-identified subject ID, COVID-19 status, age in years and sex. The repertoires were made available in a free public database intended to serve as a resource for research on the immune response to SARS-CoV-2. Broader findings and caveats from the paper: The quantity of clinical and demographic metadata differed by source and by participant and was supplied without curation.

Based on the germline V gene, the CDR1 and CDR2 sequences are LGHNA and YNFKEQ. The CDR3 spans 17 residues, from the cysteine through the phenylalanine. Left in the record is the CDR3 DNA by itself, 51 bases read in frame from the first base. V is cut back by 4 bases and J by 8 bases, with 14 bases in the junction unmatched. TCRbeta CDR3 regions were amplified from genomic DNA using the immunoSEQ Assay, a bias-controlled multiplex PCR. From the authors' description of their analysis: Nucleated cell counts per sample were estimated from amplification of reference gene primers within the assay. Sequence reads were collapsed and filtered to measure the absolute abundance of every unique TCRbeta CDR3 rearrangement. For each sample, productive Simpson clonality was calculated as the square root of Simpson's diversity index over productive rearrangements. The table comes from immuneACCESS by way of TCRdb, which keeps in-frame sequences with V and J called. Part of the clones is missing from these tables; in studies checked, under half for an unresolved V gene and the rest for unknown reasons. V and J calls plus clone size are reproduced from that table; the DNA served to infer D and trimming. For this sample there are 100,000 to 150,000 clones; over 75% appear just once. More than 6.5% of the sample comes from the top ten.

Whole blood was collected in K2EDTA tubes by collaborating institutions according to the institutions' own protocols. For TCRbeta analysis, collaborators shipped samples as frozen whole blood, isolated PBMCs, or DNA extracted from either of those sample types. Regarding this clone: Its antigen is not yet known. There are no base qualities to consult, and no much larger clone falls within one base.

Recombination connected TRBV4-2 to TRBJ1-5; TRBD1 lines up with 10 middle nucleotides. The TCR was taken from an elderly man with active or convalescent COVID-19. Input material: peripheral blood. The nucleotide sequence is given as TGTGCCAGCAGCCCAAGAGATGACAGGGGGCGTGGAGAGCCCCAGCATTTT. Its translation reads: CASSPRDDRGRGEPQHF.